Below, one T cell receptor beta chain is given with its context. The antigen is unknown. It was from alopecia areata patients that lesional scalp punch biopsies and peripheral blood were collected. This entry is derived from a study of CD8+ T cells in alopecia areata. Study overall: Administration of oral tofacitinib to treated patients was at 5 to 10 mg twice daily. Study-wide results and caveats: Affected lesional scalp, above all in alopecia totalis/universalis, was more clonal than normal scalp.

The CDR3 totals 16 residues. V trimming: 2 bases; J trimming: 0 bases; junction bases outside the gene matches: 1. Germline V gene sequence: CDR1 PRHDT, CDR2 FYEKMQ (reference sequence). RNA was isolated and reverse transcribed to cDNA, the sequencing template. The protocol was immunoSEQ multiplex PCR, while the TCRdb copy is restricted to in-frame clones and leaves out a portion. The table shows some 170,000 clones, with 67% occurring only once. The sequencing here drew on CD8+ T cells sorted from blood, taken at week 0. J is TRBJ2-2 and V is TRBV13; 9 bases align to TRBD1. This receptor was identified in a human donor with alopecia areata. CDR3 sequence: CASSLRTGANTGELFF. The CDR3 region has the DNA TGTGCCAGCAGCTTAAGGACAGGGGCGAACACCGGGGAGCTGTTTTTT.